This passage covers 5 T cell receptor beta chains from one sample sequenced in a study of cytomegalovirus exposure and HLA in healthy donors. The primer mix had 60 Vbeta and 13 Jbeta primers. Generated by immunoSEQ multiplex PCR, the TCRdb table keeps only in-frame clones and is missing some. The sample holds about 140,000 clones, roughly three quarters seen once. Sequencing used PBMCs. Receptors were obtained from a female donor in good health and CMV-seronegative.

This clone was recorded once. This chain links TRBV7-9 with TRBJ2-4; D is perhaps TRBD2 (6 bases). This CDR3 comprises 12 residues. The germline CDR1 and CDR2 sequences are SEHNR and FQNEAQ (reference sequence). The V end was cut by 3 bases, the J end by 8 bases, with 8 bases between. CDR3 protein: CASSLGGDIQYF. As DNA, the CDR3 is TGTGCCAGCAGCTTGGGGGGAGACATTCAGTACTTC. Based on the CDR3 plus reference TRBV7-9 and TRBJ2-4, the full variable domain is DTGVSQNPRHKITKRGQNVTFRCDPISEHNRLYWYRQTLGQGPEFLTYFQNEAQLEKSRLLSDRFSAERPKGSFSTLEIQRTEQGDSAMYLCASSLGGDIQYFGAGTRLSVL.

CDR3 DNA sequence: TGTGCCAGCCCCCCCGAAGGGCAGGGGGCGCCTCGCCGGGAAAAACTGTTTTTT. The encoded protein is CASPPEGQGAPRREKLFF. This rearrangement joins TRBV21-1 to TRBJ1-4; TRBD1 is the table's D call, not checked against the DNA. TRBV21-1 counts as a pseudogene. CDR3 length equals 18 residues.

The chain couples TRBV5-4 to TRBJ2-5; D is uncertain. CDR1 SGHNT and CDR2 YYREEE come from the germline V gene (reference sequence). The CDR3 contains 13 residues. The germline V and J ends were trimmed by 5 bases and 1 base, with 9 bases remaining between them. The CDR3 DNA reads as TGTGCCAGCAGTCCCCCCGGCCAAGAGACCCAGTACTTC. Translating gives CASSPPGQETQYF.

V gene TRBV9 combines with J gene TRBJ2-7; the match to TRBD1 covers 8 bases. The CDR3 extends over 13 amino acids. Trimming cost V 5 bases and J 2 bases; bases outside gene matches: 3. Germline V CDR1 and CDR2: SGDLS, YYNGEE. Here the CDR3 DNA reads TGTGCCAGCAGTGAGACAGGGGCCTACGAGCAGTACTTC. Protein product: CASSETGAYEQYF.

About this clone: An end of the junction does not agree with germline; a read error may underlie this. The chain carries TRBV7-7 and TRBJ2-1; D perhaps matches TRBD2 (6 bases). This CDR3 is built from 15 residues. Germline V gene data show CDR1 as SSHAT and CDR2 as FNYEAQ (reference sequence). The CDR3 DNA sequence: TGTGCTAGCAGCTACGGGGCGGAGGGGTACAATGAGCAGTTCTTC. It translates to CASSYGAEGYNEQFF.